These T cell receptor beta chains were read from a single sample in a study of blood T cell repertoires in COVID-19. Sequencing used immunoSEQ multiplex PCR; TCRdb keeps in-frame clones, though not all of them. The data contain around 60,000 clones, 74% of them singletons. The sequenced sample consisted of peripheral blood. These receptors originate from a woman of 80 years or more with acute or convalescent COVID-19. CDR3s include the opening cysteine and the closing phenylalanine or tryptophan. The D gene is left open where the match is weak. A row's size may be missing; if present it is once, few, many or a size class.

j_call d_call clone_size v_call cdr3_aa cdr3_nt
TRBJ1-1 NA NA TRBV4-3 CASSQDSGGTDTEAFF TGCGCCAGCAGCCAAGATAGTGGGGGGACGGACACTGAAGCTTTCTTT
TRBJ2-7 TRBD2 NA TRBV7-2 CASSSGTSGTTREQYF TGTGCCAGCAGCTCAGGGACTAGCGGGACGACCCGGGAGCAGTACTTC
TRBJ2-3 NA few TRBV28 CASSLTDTQYF TGTGCCAGCAGTCTCACAGATACGCAGTATTTT
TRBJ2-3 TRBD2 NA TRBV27 CASSPRLAAFTDTQYF TGTGCCAGCAGTCCCCGGCTAGCGGCGTTCACAGATACGCAGTATTTT
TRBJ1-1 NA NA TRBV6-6 CASSYREANTEAFF TGTGCCAGCAGTTACCGAGAGGCGAACACTGAAGCTTTCTTT
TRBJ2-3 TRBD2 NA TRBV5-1 CASSPSGSGTDTQYF TGCGCCAGCAGCCCTAGCGGGAGTGGTACAGATACGCAGTATTTT
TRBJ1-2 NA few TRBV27 CASSLGQLGIEGYTF TGTGCCAGCAGTTTAGGACAACTGGGTATCGAGGGCTACACCTTC
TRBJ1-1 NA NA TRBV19 CASRRFLSGATEAFF TGTGCCAGTAGGCGATTCCTCTCAGGGGCCACTGAAGCTTTCTTT
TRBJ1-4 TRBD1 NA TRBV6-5 CAASRGAANEKLFF TGTGCCGCCAGCAGGGGGGCAGCAAATGAAAAACTGTTTTTT
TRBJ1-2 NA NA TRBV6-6 CASRKTENYGYTF TGTGCCAGCAGGAAAACGGAGAACTATGGCTACACCTTC
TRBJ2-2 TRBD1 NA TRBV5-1 CASSPGQGGTGELFF TGCGCCAGCAGCCCTGGACAGGGGGGCACCGGGGAGCTGTTTTTT
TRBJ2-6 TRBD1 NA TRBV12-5 CASGLGTGGANVLTF TGTGCTAGTGGTTTAGGGACAGGTGGGGCCAACGTCCTGACTTTC
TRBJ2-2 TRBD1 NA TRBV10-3 CAISRDSNTGELFF TGTGCCATAAGCCGGGACAGCAACACCGGGGAGCTGTTTTTT
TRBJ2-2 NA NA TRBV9 CASSDGTPGTGELFF TGTGCCAGCAGCGACGGAACCCCCGGGACCGGGGAGCTGTTTTTT
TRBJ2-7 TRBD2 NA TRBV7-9 CASSSLRGASGKQYF TGTGCCAGCAGCTCCTTACGTGGTGCTAGCGGTAAGCAGTACTTC
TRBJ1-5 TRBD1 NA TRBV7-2 CASSLTGTGGAGGQPQHF TGTGCCAGCAGCTTAACTGGGACAGGGGGCGCAGGGGGCCAGCCCCAGCATTTT
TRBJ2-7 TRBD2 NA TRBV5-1 CASSSGTSVTYEQYF TGCGCCAGCAGCTCAGGGACTAGCGTGACCTACGAGCAGTACTTC
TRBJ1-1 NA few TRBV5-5 CASSLVADMNTEAFF TGTGCCAGCAGCTTGGTTGCTGACATGAACACTGAAGCTTTCTTT
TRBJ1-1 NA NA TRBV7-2 CASSLEFAGTEAFF TGTGCCAGCAGCTTAGAGTTCGCGGGGACTGAAGCTTTCTTT
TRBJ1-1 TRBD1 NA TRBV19 CASSTDRKNTEAFF TGTGCCAGTAGTACGGACAGGAAGAACACTGAAGCTTTCTTT
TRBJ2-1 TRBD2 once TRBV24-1 CATSEGTSTYNEQFF TGTGCCACCAGTGAAGGGACTAGCACCTACAATGAGCAGTTCTTC
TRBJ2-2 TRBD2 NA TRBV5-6 CASSFLTSGRANTGELFF TGTGCCAGCAGCTTCCTGACTAGCGGGAGGGCAAACACCGGGGAGCTGTTTTTT
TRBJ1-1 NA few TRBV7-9 CASSLVTGEAFF TGTGCCAGCAGCTTAGTGACGGGAGAAGCTTTCTTT
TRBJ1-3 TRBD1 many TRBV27 CASSSAGTVTGNTIYF TGTGCCAGCAGTTCCGCGGGGACAGTTACTGGAAACACCATATATTTT
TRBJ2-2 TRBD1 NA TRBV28 CASSLLTGVDGELFF TGTGCCAGCAGTTTATTGACAGGGGTGGACGGGGAGCTGTTTTTT
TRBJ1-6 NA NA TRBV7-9 CASSLAQNSPLHF TGTGCCAGCAGCTTAGCTCAGAATTCACCCCTCCACTTT
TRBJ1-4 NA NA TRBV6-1 CASSEAPPRTNEKLFF TGTGCCAGCAGTGAAGCCCCACCGAGAACTAATGAAAAACTGTTTTTT
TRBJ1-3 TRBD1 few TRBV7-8 CASSLALGQGVYQLSGNTIYF TGTGCCAGCAGCTTAGCTCTTGGACAGGGTGTCTACCAACTCTCTGGAAACACCATATATTTT
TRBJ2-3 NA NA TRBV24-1 CATSDLTNTDTQYF TGTGCCACCAGTGACTTGACTAACACAGATACGCAGTATTTT
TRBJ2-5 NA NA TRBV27 CASSLGAETGTQYF TGTGCCAGCAGTCTGGGGGCAGAAACCGGGACCCAGTACTTC
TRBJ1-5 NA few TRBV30 CAWSGALLQPQHF TGTGCCTGGAGTGGGGCCTTACTTCAGCCCCAGCATTTT
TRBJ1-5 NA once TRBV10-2 CASAPAGANQPQHF TGCGCCAGCGCCCCAGCAGGTGCCAATCAGCCCCAGCATTTT
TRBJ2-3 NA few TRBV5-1 CASSLAGSGTDTQYF TGCGCCAGCAGCTTGGCTGGTAGCGGCACAGATACGCAGTATTTT
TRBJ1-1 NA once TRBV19 CASSIQMNTEAFF TGTGCCAGTAGTATCCAGATGAACACTGAAGCTTTCTTT
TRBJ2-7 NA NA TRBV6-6 CASSYQETSYEQYF TGTGCCAGCAGCTACCAGGAAACCTCCTACGAGCAGTACTTC
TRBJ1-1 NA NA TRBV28 CASSLSDVVNTEAFF TGTGCCAGCAGTTTATCAGATGTGGTGAACACTGAAGCTTTCTTT